The clone carrying this T cell receptor beta chain was observed at least ten times. Its antigen is unidentified. The record originates from a study of neurological immune-mediated disorders. Study observations and caveats: No sharing of CDR3 amino acid sequences was observed among expanded clones across subjects, suggesting private repertoires in all groups. HTLV-1-associated myelopathy had the most TCR clonal expansion, and multiple sclerosis had the least, less than healthy controls.

The cDNA was generated by 5'RACE with 10-nucleotide random UMIs. TCRdb processed the 5' RACE reads anew with MiXCR; each CDR3 protein has one entry. The table includes roughly 42,000 distinct CDR3 sequences, approximately 12% detected once. As for time point: longitudinal time-point 3. The study built unsorted libraries from 2 million PBMCs kept at -80 C. The CDR3 is made up of 16 amino acids. The V gene's germline CDR1 is SGHVS and CDR2 FQNEAQ. V was shortened by 5 bases and J by 0 bases, with 16 bases between the two germline ends. The sequence derives from a man aged 25-45 years in good health. The specimen was PBMCs. This chain joins TRBV7-8 and TRBJ2-5; D gene ambiguous. In nucleotides, the CDR3 is TGTGCCAGCAGCACACATTTCCCCAGTAACCAAGAGACCCAGTACTTC. Protein product: CASSTHFPSNQETQYF.